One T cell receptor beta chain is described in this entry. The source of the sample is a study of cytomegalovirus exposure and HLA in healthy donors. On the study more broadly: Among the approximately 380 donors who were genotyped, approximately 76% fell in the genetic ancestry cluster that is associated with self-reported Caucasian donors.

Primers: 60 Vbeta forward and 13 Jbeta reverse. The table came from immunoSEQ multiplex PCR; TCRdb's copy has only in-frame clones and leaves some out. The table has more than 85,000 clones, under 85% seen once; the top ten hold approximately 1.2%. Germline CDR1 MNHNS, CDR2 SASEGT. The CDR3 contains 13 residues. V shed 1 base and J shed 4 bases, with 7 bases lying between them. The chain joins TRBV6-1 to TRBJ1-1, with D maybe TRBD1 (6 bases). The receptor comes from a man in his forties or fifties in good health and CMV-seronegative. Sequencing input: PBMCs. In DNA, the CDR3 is TGTGCCAGCAGTGAAGTCAGGGGCACTGAAGCTTTCTTT. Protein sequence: CASSEVRGTEAFF.